Sequencing of this T cell receptor beta chain was carried out in a study of cytomegalovirus exposure and HLA in healthy donors. Broader study findings: An analysis that came later showed most CMV-associated TCR beta chains appearing HLA-restricted. Investigators reported under 200 TCR beta chains as tied to cytomegalovirus. Reported performance of the classifier showed diagnosis of cytomegalovirus status with high specificity and sensitivity.

This clone was recorded a few times. Its specificity is not known. 60 Vbeta and 13 Jbeta primers were used in PCR. Assay: immunoSEQ multiplex PCR; the TCRdb copy retains only in-frame clones and omits some. The sample holds approximately 200,000 clones, around 79% seen once. The CDR3 has 11 amino acids. Per the germline V gene, CDR1 is WSHSY and CDR2 is SAAADI. V was clipped by 8 bases and J by 6 bases; unmatched bases: 2. The sample taken for sequencing was PBMCs. The clonotype was recovered from a woman in her twenties or thirties in good health and CMV-seropositive. The chain joins TRBV10-2 to TRBJ1-1, with 8 nucleotides matching TRBD1. The CDR3 sequence: CASVQGAEAFF. CDR3 DNA: TGCGCCAGCGTACAGGGGGCTGAAGCTTTCTTT.